These 25 T cell receptor beta chains came from one sample sequenced in a study of Graves' ophthalmopathy and Graves' hyperthyroidism. Amplification of TCR beta CDR3 regions used RNA transcripts. First-round RT-PCR with HTBI primers preceded a second-round multiplex PCR. From the multiplex PCR reads, TCRdb called clonotypes with MiXCR, one entry per CDR3 protein. This table has around 660,000 distinct CDR3 sequences, about 40% appearing once. Sequenced input: peripheral blood. The receptors stem from an adult man with Graves' ophthalmopathy.

Regarding this clonotype: One junction end does not reproduce the germline sequence, and a read error may be involved. V usage is TRBV2 and J usage is TRBJ1-1; a weak D match, TRBD1 (6 bases). The germline CDR1 and CDR2 sequences are SNHLY and FYNNEI. The CDR3 spans 10 residues. The CDR3 loop is CASEGGPGLF. CDR3 nucleotides: TGTGCCAGTGAGGGGGGTCCCGGACTCTTT.

At least ten counts were recorded for this clonotype. The chain employs TRBV29-1 and TRBJ2-5, with 8 bases fitting TRBD2. V lost 1 base to trimming and J lost 8 bases; unmatched junction nucleotides: 15. CDR1 is SQVTM, CDR2 ANQGSEA, per germline. CDR3 size: 16 residues. The DNA of the CDR3 is TGCAGCGTTGAAGCCTGGACGCTAGCGGGTACTACAACCCAGTACTTC. Translation gives CSVEAWTLAGTTTQYF.

In this sample, this clonotype turned up a few times. V is TRBV20-1 and J is TRBJ2-7; 14 nucleotides line up with TRBD2. This CDR3 is built from 16 residues. Germline assignment: CDR1 DFQATT and CDR2 SNEGSKA (reference sequence). V shed 2 bases and J 6 bases; nucleotides not matched to a gene: 9. CDR3 in DNA: TGCAGTGCTAGATATGGGGGACTAGCGGGAGTAGTCGAGCAGTACTTC. Its protein product is CSARYGGLAGVVEQYF.

This chain uses TRBV29-1 with TRBJ2-7, with 9 bases lining up with TRBD1. J lost 3 bases, V lost 7 bases, and 4 bases had no gene match. CDR3 length: 12 residues. The germline V gene encodes CDR1 SQVTM and CDR2 ANQGSEA. CDR3 nucleotide sequence: TGCAGCGGGTCGACAGGGGGCTACGAGCAGTACTTC. Its translation: CSGSTGGYEQYF.

In this sample, this clonotype turned up many times. This chain uses TRBV20-1 with TRBJ2-5, with D unresolved. The germline CDR1 and CDR2 sequences are DFQATT and SNEGSKA (reference sequence). Trimming left V 6 bases short and J 4 bases short, with 21 bases between. The CDR3 is made up of 15 amino acids. CDR3: CSARLGGSPGETQYF. CDR3 DNA: TGCAGTGCCCGACTTGGTGGCAGTCCAGGAGAGACCCAGTACTTC.

V and J are TRBV9 and TRBJ2-6; D not certain. The germline CDR1 and CDR2 sequences are SGDLS and YYNGEE. Trimming pared 4 bases from V and 0 bases from J, leaving 14 bases between. This CDR3 region has 17 residues. The CDR3 nucleotides are TGTGCCAGCAGCCCGAACAACCCCCGCTCTGGGGCCAACGTCCTGACTTTC. The encoded protein is CASSPNNPRSGANVLTF.

This clonotype was recorded at least ten times. The conserved phenylalanine or tryptophan normally closing the CDR3 is absent here, so this likely arose from a read error. The limits of the CDR3 on the DNA are not certain, so only TCRdb's listed CDR3 is given. The chain links TRBV12-5 to TRBJ1-1. Germline V lookup: CDR1 LGHNT, CDR2 FRNRAP. The CDR3 length equals 10 residues, ends included. Here the CDR3 reads CASGFPRLSI.

To note about this clonotype: A clone one base away is much larger, so this may be a read error. This chain uses TRBV7-9 with TRBJ1-6, with 9 bases matching TRBD1. This CDR3 contains 16 residues. CDR1 SEHNR and CDR2 FQNEAQ come from the germline V gene (reference sequence). CDR3 bases: TGTGCCAGCAGCTTAGGGGGGACAGGGATTAATCCACCCCTCCACTTT. Translating gives CASSLGGTGINPPLHF.

This chain joins TRBV14 and TRBJ2-7; TRBD2 is a possible D gene (7 bases). The CDR3 has 17 amino acids. Looked up from germline, CDR1 is SGHDN and CDR2 is FVKESK. Trimming shortened V by 3 bases and J by 3 bases, and 21 bases separated the two germline ends. The CDR3: CASSHYAERDTLYEQYF. CDR3 in DNA: TGTGCCAGCAGCCACTACGCTGAGCGGGACACCCTCTACGAGCAGTACTTC. Supplemented by reference TRBV14 and TRBJ2-7, the full variable domain reads EAGVTQFPSHSVIEKGQTVTLRCDPISGHDNLYWYRRVMGKEIKFLLHFVKESKQDESGMPNNRFLAERTGGTYSTLKVQPAELEDSGVYFCASSHYAERDTLYEQYFGPGTRLTVT.

The sample holds many counts of this clonotype. The rearrangement joins TRBV7-8 to TRBJ1-4; D is ambiguous. Between the trimmed V and J ends, which lost 5 bases and 7 bases, there was a span of 11 bases. This CDR3 region has 13 residues. Germline V CDR1 and CDR2: SGHVS, FQNEAQ. CDR3 sequence: CASSRRGSEKLFF. Here the CDR3 DNA reads TGTGCCAGCAGCCGCCGGGGTAGTGAAAAACTGTTTTTT.

This clonotype has just a few counts. The V call is TRBV10-3, the J call TRBJ1-2; D gene ambiguous. This CDR3 is built from 11 residues. CDR1 and CDR2 from the germline V gene are ENHRY and SYGVKD. Trimming left V 4 bases short and J 8 bases short, with 8 bases between. The chain's CDR3 is CAISGSGGYTF. The CDR3 DNA reads as TGTGCCATCAGTGGCTCTGGCGGCTACACCTTC.

There are many counts of this clonotype. The J gene is TRBJ2-5, the V gene TRBV7-8; D not certain. The CDR3 has 15 residues. The germline V gene encodes CDR1 SGHVS and CDR2 FQNEAQ. V was cut by 2 bases and J by 1 base, with 11 bases left in between. The CDR3 sequence is CASSLTDRGQETQYF. DNA for the CDR3: TGTGCCAGCAGCTTAACAGACCGAGGCCAAGAGACCCAGTACTTC.

This clonotype was detected only once. The chain uses TRBV7-9 and TRBJ2-7; no firm D call. This CDR3 comprises 14 residues. Germline V gene sequence: CDR1 SEHNR, CDR2 FQNEAQ (reference sequence). CDR3 region: CASSPRERGYEQYV. DNA for the CDR3: TGCGCCAGCAGCCCAAGGGAACGTGGTTACGAGCAGTACGTC.

This clonotype was seen at least ten times. The rearrangement joins TRBV7-9 to TRBJ1-5; D might be TRBD1 (5 bases). Germline CDR1 SEHNR, CDR2 FQNEAQ (reference sequence). This CDR3 spans 15 amino acids. Trimming pared 1 base from V and 3 bases from J, leaving 10 bases between. CDR3 bases: TGTGCCAGCAGCTTAGATTCACAGGTCAATCAGCCCCAGCATTTT. This sequence encodes CASSLDSQVNQPQHF.

In regard to this clonotype: A much more abundant neighbour one base away suggests this may be a read error. V gene TRBV2 combines with J gene TRBJ2-2; TRBD1 agrees at 10 bases. CDR3 size: 16 residues. Germline V gene lookup returns CDR1 SNHLY and CDR2 FYNNEI. CDR3 sequence (DNA): TGTGCCAGCAGTGAATTGGGGACAGGGGCCACCGGGGAGCTGCTTTTT. Amino acid sequence: CASSELGTGATGELLF.

This clonotype was observed a single time. The CDR3 spells CASGSARSSGNTIYF. The CDR3 nucleotides read TGTGCTAGTGGTTCGGCACGGAGCTCTGGAAACACCATATATTTT. The gene calls are TRBV12-5 and TRBJ1-3; D gene ambiguous. V was cut by 4 bases and J by 0 bases, with 10 bases left in between. The CDR3 sequence is 15 residues long. Germline V gives CDR1 LGHNT, CDR2 FRNRAP.

V is TRBV5-1 and J is TRBJ1-4; 12 bases agree with TRBD1. The length of the CDR3 is 15 residues. The V gene end was trimmed by 4 bases and the J gene end by 8 bases; junction bases not matched to a gene: 6. Germline V lookup: CDR1 SGHRS, CDR2 YFSETQ. The CDR3 loop is CASSLPGTGGEKLFF. The CDR3 DNA is TGCGCCAGCAGCCTCCCCGGGACAGGGGGCGAAAAACTGTTTTTT.

The chain recombines TRBV7-6 with TRBJ1-5; D possibly corresponds to TRBD1 (5 bases). The V and J ends lost 5 bases and 5 bases respectively, with 16 bases between them. In germline, CDR1 is SGHVS, CDR2 FNYEAQ. This CDR3 comprises 15 residues. For the CDR3, the DNA is TGTGCCAGCAGCGCTGGAGGTCCGGGGGATCAGCCCCAGCATTTT. This translates into CASSAGGPGDQPQHF.

The chain carries TRBV29-1 and TRBJ2-7; 11 nucleotides line up with TRBD2. The length of the CDR3 is 14 residues. The trim removed 5 bases at V and 4 bases at J, leaving 7 bases unmatched. Germline-derived CDR1 and CDR2 are SQVTM and ANQGSEA. The CDR3 spells CSVIIGTSGYEQYF. The CDR3 DNA reads TGCAGCGTTATTATCGGGACTAGCGGATACGAGCAGTACTTC.

Comments on this clonotype: Because the CDR3 is missing its conserved closing phenylalanine or tryptophan, this is likely a read error. The rearrangement joins TRBV6-1 to TRBJ2-5; TRBD2 agrees at 8 bases. The trim removed 6 bases at V and 2 bases at J, leaving 2 bases unmatched. The CDR3 runs 13 residues. Germline V gene sequence: CDR1 MNHNS, CDR2 SASEGT. The CDR3 region is CASSGLAQETQYS. For the CDR3, the DNA is TGTGCCAGCAGCGGACTAGCACAAGAGACCCAGTACTCC.

The CDR3: CASSSSPGGNTEAFF. The CDR3 bases are TGTGCCAGCAGCTCTTCCCCAGGGGGGAACACTGAAGCTTTCTTT. The J gene is TRBJ1-1, the V gene TRBV7-2; 7 nucleotides match TRBD1. Unmatched junction bases numbered 6, after V lost 4 bases and J lost 1 base. This CDR3 contains 15 residues. The V gene's germline CDR1 is SGHTA and CDR2 FQGNSA.

There are many counts of this clonotype. This CDR3 is CSAINRNSPLHF. In nucleotides, the CDR3 is TGCAGTGCCATCAACAGGAATTCACCCCTCCACTTT. The chain combines TRBV20-1 with TRBJ1-6; a weak D match, TRBD1 (5 bases). V was clipped by 6 bases and J by 7 bases, with 10 bases between them. CDR1 and CDR2 from the germline V gene are DFQATT and SNEGSKA (reference sequence). The length of the CDR3 is 12 residues.

V gene TRBV19 combines with J gene TRBJ2-7; D possibly corresponds to TRBD2 (7 bases). The V end was cut by 9 bases, the J end by 3 bases, with 21 bases between. Germline CDR1 is LNHDA and CDR2 is SQIVND (reference sequence). The CDR3 length is 15 residues. CDR3 bases: TGTGCCAGCAGCCGCGAGGGGGGGAAGAGCTACGAGCAGTACTTC. Its protein is CASSREGGKSYEQYF.

DNA for the CDR3: TGTGCCAGCAGCTACGGACTAGCGGGGGGGGAGACCCAGTACTTC. Translating it yields CASSYGLAGGETQYF. The chain employs TRBV4-2 and TRBJ2-5, with 15 nucleotides matching TRBD2. V was clipped by 5 bases and J by 5 bases; unmatched bases: 3. The CDR3 loop spans 15 amino acids. Germline values: CDR1 LGHNA, CDR2 YNFKEQ.

V is TRBV29-1 and J is TRBJ1-4; 9 nucleotides line up with TRBD1. With 1 base clipped from V and 0 bases from J, the junction kept 12 bases outside the gene matches. The germline CDR1 and CDR2 sequences are SQVTM and ANQGSEA. There are 19 residues in the CDR3. Here the CDR3 DNA reads TGCAGCGTTGAAGCTCCGGGACAGGGAGGGATAGCAACTAATGAAAAACTGTTTTTT. Translation: CSVEAPGQGGIATNEKLFF.